This TCR beta chain was recovered during a study of blood T cell repertoires in COVID-19. Generated by immunoSEQ multiplex PCR, the TCRdb table keeps only in-frame clones and is missing some. The sample includes around 230,000 clones, around 87% of them seen just once. Trimming stripped 5 bases from V and 7 bases from J, with 14 bases between. This CDR3 is built from 13 residues. CDR1 is MNHEY, CDR2 SMNVEV, per germline (reference sequence). The V call is TRBV27, the J call TRBJ1-1, with D perhaps TRBD1 (5 bases). The sequenced sample consisted of peripheral blood. The clonotype comes from a man aged 55-75 years who had recovered from COVID-19. In DNA form, the CDR3 reads TGTGCCAGCAGTCTGCGCGGGGGGAATGAAGCTTTCTTT. Translating it yields CASSLRGGNEAFF.